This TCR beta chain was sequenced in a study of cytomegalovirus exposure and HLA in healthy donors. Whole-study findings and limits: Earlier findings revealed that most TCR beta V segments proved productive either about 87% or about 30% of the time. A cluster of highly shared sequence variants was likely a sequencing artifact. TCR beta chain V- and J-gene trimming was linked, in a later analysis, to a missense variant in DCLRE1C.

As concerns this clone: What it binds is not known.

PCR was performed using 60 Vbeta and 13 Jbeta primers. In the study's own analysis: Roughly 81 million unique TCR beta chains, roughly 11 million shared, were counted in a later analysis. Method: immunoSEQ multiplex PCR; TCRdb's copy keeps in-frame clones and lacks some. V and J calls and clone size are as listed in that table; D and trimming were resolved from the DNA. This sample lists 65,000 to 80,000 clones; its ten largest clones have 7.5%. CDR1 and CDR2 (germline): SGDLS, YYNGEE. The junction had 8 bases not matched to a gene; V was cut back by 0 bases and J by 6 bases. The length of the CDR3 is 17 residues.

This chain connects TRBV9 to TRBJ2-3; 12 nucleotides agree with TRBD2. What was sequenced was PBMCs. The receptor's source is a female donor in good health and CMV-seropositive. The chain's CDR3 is CASSVEITSGGSDTQYF. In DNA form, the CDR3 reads TGTGCCAGCAGCGTAGAAATCACTAGCGGGGGGAGCGATACGCAGTATTTT. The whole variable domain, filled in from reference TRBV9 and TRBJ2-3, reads DSGVTQTPKHLITATGQRVTLRCSPRSGDLSVYWYQQSLDQGLQFLIQYYNGEERAKGNILERFSAQQFPDLHSELNLSSLELGDSALYFCASSVEITSGGSDTQYFGPGTRLTVL.